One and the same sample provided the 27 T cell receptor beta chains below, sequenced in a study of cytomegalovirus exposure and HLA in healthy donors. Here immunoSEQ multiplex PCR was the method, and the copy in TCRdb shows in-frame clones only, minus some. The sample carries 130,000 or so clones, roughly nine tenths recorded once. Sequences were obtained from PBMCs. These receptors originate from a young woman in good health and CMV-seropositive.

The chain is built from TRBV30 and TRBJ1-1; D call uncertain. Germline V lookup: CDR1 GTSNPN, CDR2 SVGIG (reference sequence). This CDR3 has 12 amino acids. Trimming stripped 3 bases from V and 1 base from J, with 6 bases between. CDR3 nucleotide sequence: TGTGCCTGGAGCGGGAAGAACACTGAAGCTTTCTTT. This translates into CAWSGKNTEAFF.

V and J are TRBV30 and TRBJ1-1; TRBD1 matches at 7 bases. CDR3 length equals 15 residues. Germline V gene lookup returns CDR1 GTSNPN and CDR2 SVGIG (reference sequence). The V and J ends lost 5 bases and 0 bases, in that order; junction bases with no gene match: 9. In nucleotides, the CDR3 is TGTGCCTGGTCTCGGGACAGAAGTATGAACACTGAAGCTTTCTTT. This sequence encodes CAWSRDRSMNTEAFF. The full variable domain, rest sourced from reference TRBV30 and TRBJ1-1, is SQTIHQWPATLVQPVGSPLSLECTVEGTSNPNLYWYRQAAGRGLQLLFYSVGIGQISSEVPQNLSASRPQDRQFILSSKKLLLSDSGFYLCAWSRDRSMNTEAFFGQGTRLTVV.

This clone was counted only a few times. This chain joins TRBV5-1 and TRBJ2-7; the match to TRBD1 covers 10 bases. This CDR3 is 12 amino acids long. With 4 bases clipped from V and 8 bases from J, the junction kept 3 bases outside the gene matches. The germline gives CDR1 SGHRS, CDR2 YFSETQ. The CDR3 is CASSGGQGKQYF. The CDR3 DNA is TGCGCCAGCAGCGGGGGACAGGGGAAGCAGTACTTC. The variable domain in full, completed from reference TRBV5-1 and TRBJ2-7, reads KAGVTQTPRYLIKTRGQQVTLSCSPISGHRSVSWYQQTPGQGLQFLFEYFSETQRNKGNFPGRFSGRQFSNSRSEMNVSTLELGDSALYLCASSGGQGKQYFGPGTRLTVT.

CDR3 sequence reads: CASSLFLLTDTQYF. CDR3 coding DNA: TGTGCCAGCAGTTTATTCCTACTAACAGATACGCAGTATTTT. The chain uses TRBV28 and TRBJ2-3; no definite D call. V was clipped by 1 base and J by 3 bases, with 8 bases between them. The CDR3 contains 14 residues. CDR1 MDHEN and CDR2 SYDVKM come from the germline V gene.

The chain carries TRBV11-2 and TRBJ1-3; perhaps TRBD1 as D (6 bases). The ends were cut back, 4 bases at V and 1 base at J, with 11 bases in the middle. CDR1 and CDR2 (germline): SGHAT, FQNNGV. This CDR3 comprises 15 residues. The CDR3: CASSSRGGSGNTIYF. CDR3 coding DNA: TGTGCCAGCAGCTCGAGGGGGGGGTCTGGAAACACCATATATTTT.

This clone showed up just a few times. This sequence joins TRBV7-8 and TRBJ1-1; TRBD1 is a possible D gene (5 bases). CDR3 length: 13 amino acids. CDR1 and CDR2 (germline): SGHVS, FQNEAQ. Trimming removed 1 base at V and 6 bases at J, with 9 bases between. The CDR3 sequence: CASSLGAGPEAFF. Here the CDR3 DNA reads TGTGCCAGCAGCTTAGGCGCAGGGCCTGAAGCTTTCTTT. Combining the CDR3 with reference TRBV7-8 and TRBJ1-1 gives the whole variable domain GAGVSQSPRYKVAKRGQDVALRCDPISGHVSLFWYQQALGQGPEFLTYFQNEAQLDKSGLPSDRFFAERPEGSVSTLKIQRTQQEDSAVYLCASSLGAGPEAFFGQGTRLTVV.

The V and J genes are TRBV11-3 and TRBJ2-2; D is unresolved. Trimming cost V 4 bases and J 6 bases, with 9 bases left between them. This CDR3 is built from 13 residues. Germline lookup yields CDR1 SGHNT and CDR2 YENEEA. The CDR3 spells CASSSSIPGELFF. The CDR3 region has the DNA TGTGCCAGCAGCTCCAGTATCCCCGGGGAGCTGTTTTTT.

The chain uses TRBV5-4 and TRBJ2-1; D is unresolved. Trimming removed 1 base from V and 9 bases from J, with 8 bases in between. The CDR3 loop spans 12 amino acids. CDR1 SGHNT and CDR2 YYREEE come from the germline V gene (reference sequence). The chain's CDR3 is CASSLSLSEQFF. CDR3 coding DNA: TGTGCCAGCAGCTTGTCGCTTAGTGAGCAGTTCTTC.

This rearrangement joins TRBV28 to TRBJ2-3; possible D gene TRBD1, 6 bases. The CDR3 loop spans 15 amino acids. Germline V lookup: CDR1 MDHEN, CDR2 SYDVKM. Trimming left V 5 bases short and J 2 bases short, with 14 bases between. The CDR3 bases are TGTGCCAGCAGTCCTTGGACAGCCCCCACAGATACGCAGTATTTT. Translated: CASSPWTAPTDTQYF.

The CDR3 is CASSSGLAGYNEQFF. The CDR3 nucleotides read TGTGCCAGCAGTTCGGGACTAGCGGGGTACAATGAGCAGTTCTTC. The J gene is TRBJ2-1, the V gene TRBV27; the match to TRBD2 covers 13 bases. Trimming cost V 4 bases and J 4 bases; bases outside gene matches: 1. The CDR3 contains 15 residues. CDR1 is MNHEY and CDR2 is SMNVEV in the germline V gene (reference sequence).

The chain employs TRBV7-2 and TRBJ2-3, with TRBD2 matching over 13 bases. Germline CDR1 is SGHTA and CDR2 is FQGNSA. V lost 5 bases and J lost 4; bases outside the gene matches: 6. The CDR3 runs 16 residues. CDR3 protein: CASSTRLAGGADTQYF. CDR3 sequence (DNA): TGTGCCAGCAGCACCCGACTAGCGGGGGGAGCAGATACGCAGTATTTT.

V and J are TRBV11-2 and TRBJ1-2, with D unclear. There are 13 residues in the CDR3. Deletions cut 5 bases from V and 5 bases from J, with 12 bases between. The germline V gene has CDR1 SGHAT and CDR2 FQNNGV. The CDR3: CASSPSGGYGYTF. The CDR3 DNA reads TGTGCCAGCAGCCCGTCGGGAGGGTATGGCTACACCTTC.

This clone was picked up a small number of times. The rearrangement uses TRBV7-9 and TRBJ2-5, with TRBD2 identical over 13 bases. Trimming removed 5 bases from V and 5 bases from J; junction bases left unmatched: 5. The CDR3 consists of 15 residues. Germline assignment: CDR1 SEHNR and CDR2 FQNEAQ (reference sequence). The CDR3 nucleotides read TGTGCCAGCAGCCCGGGACTAGCGGGGAGGGAGACCCAGTACTTC. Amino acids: CASSPGLAGRETQYF.

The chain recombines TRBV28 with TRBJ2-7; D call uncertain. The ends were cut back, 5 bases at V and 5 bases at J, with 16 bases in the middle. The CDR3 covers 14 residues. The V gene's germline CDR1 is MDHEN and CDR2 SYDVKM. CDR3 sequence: CASSTGGPDHEQYF. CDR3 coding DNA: TGTGCCAGCAGTACTGGCGGCCCGGATCACGAGCAGTACTTC.

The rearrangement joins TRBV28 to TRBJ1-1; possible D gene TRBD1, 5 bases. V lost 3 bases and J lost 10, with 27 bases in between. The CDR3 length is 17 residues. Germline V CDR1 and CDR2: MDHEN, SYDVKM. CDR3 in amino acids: CASSLARRAYGSRSAFF. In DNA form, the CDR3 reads TGTGCCAGCAGTTTGGCCCGCAGGGCATACGGGAGCAGGTCAGCTTTCTTT.

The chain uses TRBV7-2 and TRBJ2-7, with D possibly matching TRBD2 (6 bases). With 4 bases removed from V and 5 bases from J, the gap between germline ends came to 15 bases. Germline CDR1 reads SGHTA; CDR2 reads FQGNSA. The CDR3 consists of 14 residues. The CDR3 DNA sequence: TGTGCCAGCAGCTGGAGGGACCGGCTGGACGAGCAGTACTTC. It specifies CASSWRDRLDEQYF. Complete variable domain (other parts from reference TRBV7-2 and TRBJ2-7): GAGVSQSPSNKVTEKGKDVELRCDPISGHTALYWYRQSLGQGLEFLIYFQGNSAPDKSGLPSDRFSAERTGGSVSTLTIQRTQQEDSAVYLCASSWRDRLDEQYFGPGTRLTVT.

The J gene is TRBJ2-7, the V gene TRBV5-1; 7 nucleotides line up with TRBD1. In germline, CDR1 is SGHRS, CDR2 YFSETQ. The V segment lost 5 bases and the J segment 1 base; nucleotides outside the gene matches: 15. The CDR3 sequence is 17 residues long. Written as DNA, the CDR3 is TGCGCCAGCAGTACCTTACCCGGGACAGCAAGTTCCTACGAGCAGTACTTC. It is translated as CASSTLPGTASSYEQYF.

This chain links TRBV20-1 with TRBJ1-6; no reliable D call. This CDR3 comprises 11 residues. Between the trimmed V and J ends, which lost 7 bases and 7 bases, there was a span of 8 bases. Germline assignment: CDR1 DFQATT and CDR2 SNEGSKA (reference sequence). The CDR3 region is CSVLGNSPLHF. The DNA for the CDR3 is TGCAGTGTTTTGGGCAATTCACCCCTCCACTTT.

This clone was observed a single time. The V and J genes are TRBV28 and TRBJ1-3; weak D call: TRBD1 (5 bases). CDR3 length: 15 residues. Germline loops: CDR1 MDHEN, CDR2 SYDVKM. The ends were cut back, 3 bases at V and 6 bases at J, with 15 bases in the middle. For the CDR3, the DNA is TGTGCCAGCAGTTTTAGGGGAATTAGAGTAAACACCATATATTTT. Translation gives CASSFRGIRVNTIYF.

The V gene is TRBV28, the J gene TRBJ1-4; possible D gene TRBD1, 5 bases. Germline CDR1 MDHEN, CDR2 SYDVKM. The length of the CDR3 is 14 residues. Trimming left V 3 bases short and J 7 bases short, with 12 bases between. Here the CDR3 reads CASSLAQVTEKLFF. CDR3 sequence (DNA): TGTGCCAGCAGTTTGGCACAGGTGACTGAAAAACTGTTTTTT.

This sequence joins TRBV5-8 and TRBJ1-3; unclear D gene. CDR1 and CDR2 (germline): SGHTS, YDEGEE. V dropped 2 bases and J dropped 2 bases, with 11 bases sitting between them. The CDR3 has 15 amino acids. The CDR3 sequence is CASSFPAATGNTIYF. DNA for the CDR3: TGTGCCAGCAGCTTTCCGGCGGCAACTGGAAACACCATATATTTT.

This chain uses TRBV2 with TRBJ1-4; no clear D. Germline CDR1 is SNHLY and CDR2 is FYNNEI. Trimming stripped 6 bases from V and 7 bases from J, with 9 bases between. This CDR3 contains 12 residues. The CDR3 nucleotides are TGTGCCAGCAGCACGACGGGTGAAAAACTGTTTTTT. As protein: CASSTTGEKLFF.

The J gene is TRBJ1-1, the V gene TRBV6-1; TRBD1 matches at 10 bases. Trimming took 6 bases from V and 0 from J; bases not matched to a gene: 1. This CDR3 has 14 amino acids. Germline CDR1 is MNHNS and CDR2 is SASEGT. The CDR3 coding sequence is TGTGCCAGCAGGGACAGGGGGGTGAACACTGAAGCTTTCTTT. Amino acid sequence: CASRDRGVNTEAFF.

Written as DNA, the CDR3 is TGTGCCAGCAGCCCAAAAAGCGGGACAGGGCGGGCTTTCTTT. It yields the protein CASSPKSGTGRAFF. The chain has TRBV5-4 and TRBJ1-1; 9 bases agree with TRBD1. J lost 11 bases, V lost 4 bases, and 12 bases had no gene match. This CDR3 spans 14 amino acids. CDR1 is SGHNT and CDR2 is YYREEE in the germline V gene (reference sequence).

CDR3 nucleotides: TGTGCCAGCAGCTTAGCGCTGGGGGCCGCCGCCAGCGAGCAGTACTTC. Residues: CASSLALGAAASEQYF. The chain is built from TRBV7-9 and TRBJ2-7; maybe TRBD1 (6 bases). The V and J ends lost 0 bases and 6 bases respectively, with 18 bases between them. In germline, CDR1 is SEHNR, CDR2 FQNEAQ (reference sequence). The CDR3 totals 16 residues.

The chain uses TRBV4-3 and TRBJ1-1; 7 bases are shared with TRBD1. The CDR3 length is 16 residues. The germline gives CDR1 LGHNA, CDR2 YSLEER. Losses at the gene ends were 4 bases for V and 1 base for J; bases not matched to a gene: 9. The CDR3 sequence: CASSLNLGQKNTEAFF. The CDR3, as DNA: TGCGCCAGCAGCCTGAACCTGGGACAGAAGAACACTGAAGCTTTCTTT.

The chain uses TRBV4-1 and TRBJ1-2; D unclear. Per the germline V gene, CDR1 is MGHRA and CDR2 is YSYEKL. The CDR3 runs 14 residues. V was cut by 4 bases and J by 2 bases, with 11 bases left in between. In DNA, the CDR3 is TGCGCCAGCAGCCCTCAGATGGGCAACTATGGCTACACCTTC. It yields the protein CASSPQMGNYGYTF.